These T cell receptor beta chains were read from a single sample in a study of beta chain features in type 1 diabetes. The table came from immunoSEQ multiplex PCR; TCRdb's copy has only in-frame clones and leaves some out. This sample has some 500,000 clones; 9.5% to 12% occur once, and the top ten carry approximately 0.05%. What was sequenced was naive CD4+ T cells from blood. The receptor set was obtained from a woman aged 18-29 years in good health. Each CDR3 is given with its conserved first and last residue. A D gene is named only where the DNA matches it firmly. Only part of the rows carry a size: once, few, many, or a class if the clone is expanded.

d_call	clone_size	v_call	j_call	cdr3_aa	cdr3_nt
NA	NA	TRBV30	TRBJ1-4	CAWSVRRSEKLFF	TGTGCCTGGAGTGTACGGCGATCAGAAAAACTGTTTTTT
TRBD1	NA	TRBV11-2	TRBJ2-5	CASSTGGRETQYF	TGTGCCAGCAGCACAGGGGGCAGGGAGACCCAGTACTTC
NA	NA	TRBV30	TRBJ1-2	CACWAGAMPGTYGYTF	TGTGCCTGCTGGGCAGGGGCGATGCCAGGGACCTATGGCTACACCTTC
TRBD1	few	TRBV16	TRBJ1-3	CASSQSGTAGNTIYF	TGTGCCAGCAGCCAATCCGGGACAGCTGGAAACACCATATATTTT
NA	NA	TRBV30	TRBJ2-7	CACLTGVTYEQYF	TGTGCCTGCCTTACGGGGGTAACCTACGAGCAGTACTTC
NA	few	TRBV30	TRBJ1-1	CAWNRGASEQIAFF	TGTGCCTGGAATAGGGGGGCAAGTGAACAAATCGCTTTCTTT
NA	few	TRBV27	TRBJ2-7	CASSPLSSRSYEQYF	TGTGCCAGCAGTCCACTAAGTAGCCGAAGCTACGAGCAGTACTTC
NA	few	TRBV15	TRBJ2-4	CATTLRGQSKNIQYF	TGTGCCACCACCCTGAGAGGACAATCCAAAAACATTCAGTACTTC
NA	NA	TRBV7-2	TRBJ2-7	CASSPQGWRSYEQYF	TGTGCCAGCAGCCCCCAGGGTTGGCGTTCCTACGAGCAGTACTTC
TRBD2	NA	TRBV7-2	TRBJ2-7	CASSLVAAGEAEQYF	TGTGCCAGCAGCTTAGTAGCGGCGGGAGAGGCCGAGCAGTACTTC
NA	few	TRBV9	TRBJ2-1	CASSLDPPRSSYNEQFF	TGTGCCAGCAGCTTAGACCCACCGAGGAGCTCCTACAATGAGCAGTTCTTC
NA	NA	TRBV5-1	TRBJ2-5	CASSTEYQETQYF	TGCGCCAGCAGCACGGAGTACCAAGAGACCCAGTACTTC
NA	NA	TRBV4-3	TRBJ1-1	CASSQEYRLYMNTEAFF	TGCGCCAGCAGCCAAGAGTACCGGCTTTACATGAACACTGAAGCTTTCTTT
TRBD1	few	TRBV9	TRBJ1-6	CASSPRQGGSPLHF	TGTGCCAGCAGCCCCCGACAGGGTGGTTCACCCCTCCACTTT
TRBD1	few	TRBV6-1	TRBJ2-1	CASNGQVYNEQFF	TGTGCCAGCAATGGACAGGTCTACAATGAGCAGTTCTTC
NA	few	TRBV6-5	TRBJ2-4	CASSSRRLAKNIQYF	TGTGCCAGCAGTTCCAGGAGGCTAGCCAAAAACATTCAGTACTTC
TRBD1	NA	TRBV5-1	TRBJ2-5	CASSFPGQGWQETQYF	TGCGCCAGCAGCTTTCCTGGACAGGGATGGCAAGAGACCCAGTACTTC
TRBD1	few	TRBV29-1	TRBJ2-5	CSVNRGPETQYF	TGCAGCGTTAACAGGGGGCCAGAGACCCAGTACTTC
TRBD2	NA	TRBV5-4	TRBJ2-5	CASSQGTSEETQYF	TGTGCCAGCAGCCAGGGGACTAGCGAAGAGACCCAGTACTTC
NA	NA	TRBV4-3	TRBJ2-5	CASSQRGPGETQYF	TGCGCCAGCAGCCAAAGAGGGCCCGGAGAGACCCAGTACTTC
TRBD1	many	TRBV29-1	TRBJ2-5	CSVRTGQETQYF	TGCAGCGTAAGGACAGGGCAAGAGACCCAGTACTTC
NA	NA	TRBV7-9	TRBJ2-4	CASSPVQIDRTIQYF	TGTGCCAGCAGCCCGGTACAAATAGACAGGACCATTCAGTACTTC
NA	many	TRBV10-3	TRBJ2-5	CAIRGESETQYF	TGTGCCATCAGGGGAGAGTCTGAGACCCAGTACTTC
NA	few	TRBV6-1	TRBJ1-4	CAGRLPEKLFF	TGTGCCGGCCGTCTTCCTGAAAAACTGTTTTTT
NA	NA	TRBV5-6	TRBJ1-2	CASSYGTVYGYTF	TGTGCCAGCAGTTACGGGACGGTCTATGGCTACACCTTC
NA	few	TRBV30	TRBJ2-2	CAWSKRNTGELFF	TGTGCCTGGAGTAAAAGGAACACCGGGGAGCTGTTTTTT
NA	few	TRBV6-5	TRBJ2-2	CASSYSGLPGELFF	TGTGCCAGCAGTTACTCGGGACTTCCCGGGGAGCTGTTTTTT
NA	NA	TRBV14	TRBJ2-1	CASSLYLNRDNEQFF	TGTGCCAGCAGCCTTTACTTGAATCGGGACAATGAGCAGTTCTTC
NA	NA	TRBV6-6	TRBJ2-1	CASIEGLEYNEQFF	TGTGCCAGCATAGAGGGGTTGGAGTACAATGAGCAGTTCTTC
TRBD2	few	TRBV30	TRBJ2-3	CAWSVLRTSGRVDTQYF	TGTGCCTGGAGTGTATTGAGGACTAGCGGGAGGGTGGATACGCAGTATTTT
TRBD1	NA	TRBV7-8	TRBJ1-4	CASSVHGTENEKLFF	TGTGCCAGCAGCGTCCACGGGACAGAGAATGAAAAACTGTTTTTT
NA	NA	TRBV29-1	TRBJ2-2	CSVRAPGELFF	TGCAGCGTGAGGGCCCCCGGGGAGCTGTTTTTT
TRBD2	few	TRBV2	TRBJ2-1	CASSPSGRASEQFF	TGTGCCAGCAGTCCTAGCGGGAGGGCGAGTGAGCAGTTCTTC
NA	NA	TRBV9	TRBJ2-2	CASSVVSRTGELFF	TGTGCCAGCAGCGTAGTGAGTCGGACCGGGGAGCTGTTTTTT
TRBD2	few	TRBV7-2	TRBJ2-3	CASSGSSGRDTDTQYF	TGTGCCAGCAGCGGGTCTAGCGGGAGGGACACAGATACGCAGTATTTT
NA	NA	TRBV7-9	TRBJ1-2	CASSLVPGGYTF	TGTGCCAGCAGCTTAGTCCCGGGTGGCTACACCTTC
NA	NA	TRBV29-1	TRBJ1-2	CSVEESGKTYGYTF	TGCAGCGTTGAAGAATCAGGGAAAACCTATGGCTACACCTTC
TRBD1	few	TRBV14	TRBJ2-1	CASSQAQNRGNEQFF	TGTGCCAGCAGCCAAGCCCAAAACAGGGGCAATGAGCAGTTCTTC
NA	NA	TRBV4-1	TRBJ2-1	CASSQPGGTNNEQFF	TGCGCCAGCAGCCAACCAGGGGGGACCAACAATGAGCAGTTCTTC
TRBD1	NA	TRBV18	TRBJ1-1	CASSPQTGTTEAFF	TGTGCCAGCTCACCACAGACAGGGACCACTGAAGCTTTCTTT
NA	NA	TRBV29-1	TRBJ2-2	CSGRDELLTGELFF	TGCAGCGGCCGGGACGAACTTCTTACCGGGGAGCTGTTTTTT
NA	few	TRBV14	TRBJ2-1	CASSQDIGTEQFF	TGTGCCAGCAGCCAAGATATAGGGACTGAGCAGTTCTTC
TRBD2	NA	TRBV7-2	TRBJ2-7	CASSLGTSDTYEQYF	TGTGCCAGCAGCCTCGGGACTAGCGATACCTACGAGCAGTACTTC
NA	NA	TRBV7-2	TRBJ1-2	CASSLTQGGTSGYTF	TGTGCCAGCAGCTTAACGCAAGGGGGGACGAGTGGCTACACCTTC
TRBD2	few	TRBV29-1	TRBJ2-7	CSASGTSGYEQYF	TGCAGCGCCTCCGGGACTAGCGGTTACGAGCAGTACTTC
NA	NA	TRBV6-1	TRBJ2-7	CASSVGYEQYF	TGTGCCAGCAGTGTGGGGTACGAGCAGTACTTC
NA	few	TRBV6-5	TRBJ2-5	CASSNARQETQYF	TGTGCCAGCAGTAACGCACGCCAAGAGACCCAGTACTTC
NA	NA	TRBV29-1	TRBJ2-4	CSVERGANIQYF	TGCAGCGTGGAAAGGGGGGCAAACATTCAGTACTTC
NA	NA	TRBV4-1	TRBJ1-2	CASRPTGNYGYTF	TGCGCCAGCAGGCCAACAGGGAACTATGGCTACACCTTC
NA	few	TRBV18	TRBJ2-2	CASSPRTGNTGELFF	TGTGCCAGCTCACCAAGAACTGGAAACACCGGGGAGCTGTTTTTT
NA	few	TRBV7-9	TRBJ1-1	CASSFHSGAEAFF	TGTGCCAGCAGCTTCCATTCAGGGGCTGAAGCTTTCTTT
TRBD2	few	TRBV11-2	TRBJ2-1	CASSPGLAGKGNEQFF	TGTGCCAGCAGCCCAGGACTAGCGGGAAAAGGCAATGAGCAGTTCTTC
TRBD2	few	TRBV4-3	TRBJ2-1	CASSQGAGGTGYNEQFF	TGCGCCAGCAGCCAAGGGGCCGGGGGGACCGGATACAATGAGCAGTTCTTC